This T cell receptor beta chain was recovered during a study of beta chain features in type 1 diabetes. Details on this clone: Its antigen is unidentified.

The CDR3 sequence is 14 residues long. The V gene lost 5 bases and the J gene lost 1 base, with 11 bases spanning the gap. In germline, CDR1 is LGHNA, CDR2 YNFKEQ. Expressed TCRB transcripts were sequenced after all isolated RNA was converted to cDNA. TCRdb's copy holds only in-frame clones and misses some; the assay was immunoSEQ multiplex PCR. The sample includes some 900,000 clones, roughly 17% of them seen just once. Each of the CD4+ naive, central memory, regulatory and stem cell-like memory populations was sorted via CD45RO/CCR7/CD25/CD127/CD95/CD27. Study results and limitations: Shortening of TCRB CDR3s, moderate but significant, appeared in all four CD4+ subsets of Type 1 diabetes patients.

V usage is TRBV4-2 and J usage is TRBJ2-5, with a possible D match to TRBD1 (5 bases). The sequence was collected from a woman aged 18 to 35 in good health. The sample taken for sequencing was naive CD4+ T cells from blood. CDR3 sequence reads: CASSSDRIQETQYF. For the CDR3, the DNA is TGTGCCAGCAGCTCTGACAGAATCCAAGAGACCCAGTACTTC.